This T cell receptor beta chain is from a study of T cell repertoires and HLA-DP antigens. TCRdb's copy holds only in-frame clones and misses some; the assay was immunoSEQ multiplex PCR. The sample carries about 89,000 clones, 86% recorded once. Untouched CD4+ T cells were isolated by negative selection, averaging about 98% purity. With regard to this clone: Antigen specificity is unknown.

The CDR3 length is 13 residues. CDR1 and CDR2 (germline): MNHEY, SMNVEV (reference sequence). The ends lost 6 bases at V and 3 bases at J; junction bases unmatched: 5. The receptor comes from a man aged 50 to 60 in good health and CMV-seronegative. The chain uses TRBV27 and TRBJ2-7, with 7 bases matching TRBD2. Source material: CD4+ T cells from PBMCs. Here the CDR3 reads CASSRSGIYEQYF. The CDR3 DNA sequence: TGTGCCAGCAGCCGAAGCGGGATCTACGAGCAGTACTTC.